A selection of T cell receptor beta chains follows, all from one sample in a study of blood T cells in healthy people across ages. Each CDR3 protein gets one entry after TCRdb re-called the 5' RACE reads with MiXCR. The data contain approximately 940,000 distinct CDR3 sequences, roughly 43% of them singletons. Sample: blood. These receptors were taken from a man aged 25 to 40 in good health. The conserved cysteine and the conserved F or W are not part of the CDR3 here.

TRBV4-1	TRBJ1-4	ASSQDRPVNEKLF
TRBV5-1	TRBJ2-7	ASSPGGIIPREQY
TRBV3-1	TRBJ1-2	ASSQLQGAPHGYT
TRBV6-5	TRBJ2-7	ASSYSRDQSYEQY
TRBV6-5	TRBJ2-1	ASRRGGVNEQF
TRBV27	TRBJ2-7	ASSLKSSGAYEQY
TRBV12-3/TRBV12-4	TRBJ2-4	ASRGRIDFGQY
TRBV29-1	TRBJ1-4	SANRGGNEKLF
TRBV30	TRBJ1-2	AWGTSGYLGYT
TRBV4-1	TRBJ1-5	ASSQEAWLSNQPQH
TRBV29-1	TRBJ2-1	SVHLTRLAGAYNEQF
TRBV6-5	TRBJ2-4	ASTKSGGHYKEQY
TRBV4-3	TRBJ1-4	ASSQEAGYDEKLF
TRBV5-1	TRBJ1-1	ASSIDRSTAEAF
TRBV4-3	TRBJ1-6	ASSRTLGGSKNSPLH
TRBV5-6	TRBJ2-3	ASTRDRTDTQY
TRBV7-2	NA	ASSPIFSVAGGSYEQY
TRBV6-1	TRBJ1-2	ASSEGPGWGYT
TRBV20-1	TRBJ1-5	SARETGYQPQH
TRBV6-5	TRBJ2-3	ASSYRAEGDTQY
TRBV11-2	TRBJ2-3	ASSRRPSGGAVDTQY
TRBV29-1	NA	SVEATSYNEQY
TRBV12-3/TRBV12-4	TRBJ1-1	ASSLGGARSTEAF
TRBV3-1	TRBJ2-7	ASSPTSGDSYEQY
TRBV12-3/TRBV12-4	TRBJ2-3	ASRTSGGLRDTQY
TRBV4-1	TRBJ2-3	ASSQDEQGVTDTQY
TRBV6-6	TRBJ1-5	ASRSGQLNQPQH
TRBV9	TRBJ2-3	ASSARPDITDTQY
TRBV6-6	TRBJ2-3	ASSRGLAGGSDTQY
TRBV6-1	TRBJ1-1	ASSDNGQNTEAF
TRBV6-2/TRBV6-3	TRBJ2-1	ASSYTGLAGGLYNEQF
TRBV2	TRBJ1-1	ASSEAWGAEAF
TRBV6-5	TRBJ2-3	ASSYSGIDTQY
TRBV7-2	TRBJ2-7	ASSPHFDGGEQY
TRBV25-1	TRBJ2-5	ASSRASGDRNWGQETQY
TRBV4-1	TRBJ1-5	ASSQVGLGNQPQH
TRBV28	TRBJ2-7	ASAYPRLATSYEQY
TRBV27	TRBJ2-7	ASSLRGVVYEQY
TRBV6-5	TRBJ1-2	ASSRLGGIDYGYT
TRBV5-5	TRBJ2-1	ASSKPGQPYNEQF
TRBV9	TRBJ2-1	ASSVEVGGNNEQF
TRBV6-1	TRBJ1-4	ASAQENLATNEKLF
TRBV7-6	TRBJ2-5	ASSVRLEYNEQY
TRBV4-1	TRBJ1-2	ASTPPGTGNT
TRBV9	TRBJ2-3	ASSVVEGTDTQY